What follows is one TCR beta chain and its context. In the original workflow: Amplification of reference gene primers provided the estimated nucleated cell counts. Using immunoSEQ multiplex PCR, the repertoire was profiled, and TCRdb retains in-frame clones only, with some absent. The V and J calls and clone size come from that table; D and trimming were worked out from the DNA. Of around 87,000 clones listed, almost 90% are singletons. The data belong to a study of blood T cell repertoires in COVID-19. In the study overall: COVID-19 samples, acute and convalescent, were from the United States, Italy and Spain. In each case, the material was cDNA or gDNA derived from T cells, B-cell-depleted T cells, or PBMCs.

In germline, CDR1 is SGHTA, CDR2 FQGNSA. V gave up 5 bases and J gave up 12 bases, with 20 bases separating them. The length of the CDR3 is 15 residues. This TCR was sampled from a human donor with active COVID-19. The donor label of this sample is uncertain. The sample was peripheral blood. The V and J genes are TRBV7-2 and TRBJ1-6, with D possibly being TRBD1 (6 bases). The CDR3 loop is CASSHIRTAAGPLHF. In nucleotides, the CDR3 is TGTGCCAGCAGCCACATCCGGACAGCGGCTGGACCCCTCCACTTT.